This TCR beta chain comes out of a study of blood T cells in healthy people across ages. Those donating, healthy Caucasian individuals from Russia, were aged roughly 6 to 90. For the second PCR, which ran for roughly 6 to 12 cycles, a sample-barcoded 5' primer and a J-beta primer mix were used. Each CDR3 protein gets one entry after TCRdb re-called the 5' RACE reads with MiXCR. The data contain about 1.5 million distinct CDR3 sequences, approximately 39% of them singletons. Germline CDR1 and CDR2: SGDLS and YYNGEE. The CDR3 has 14 residues. V dropped 3 bases and J dropped 3 bases, with 10 bases sitting between them. This clonotype was seen more than once but under ten times.

The V call is TRBV9, the J call TRBJ2-1; D not resolved. The clonotype comes from a woman aged 18 to 35 in good health. Sequenced material: blood. The CDR3: CASSGRRSYNEQFF. DNA for the CDR3: TGTGCCAGCAGCGGCCGGCGCAGCTACAATGAGCAGTTCTTC. Full variable domain (remainder filled in from reference TRBV9 and TRBJ2-1): DSGVTQTPKHLITATGQRVTLRCSPRSGDLSVYWYQQSLDQGLQFLIQYYNGEERAKGNILERFSAQQFPDLHSELNLSSLELGDSALYFCASSGRRSYNEQFFGPGTRLTVL.